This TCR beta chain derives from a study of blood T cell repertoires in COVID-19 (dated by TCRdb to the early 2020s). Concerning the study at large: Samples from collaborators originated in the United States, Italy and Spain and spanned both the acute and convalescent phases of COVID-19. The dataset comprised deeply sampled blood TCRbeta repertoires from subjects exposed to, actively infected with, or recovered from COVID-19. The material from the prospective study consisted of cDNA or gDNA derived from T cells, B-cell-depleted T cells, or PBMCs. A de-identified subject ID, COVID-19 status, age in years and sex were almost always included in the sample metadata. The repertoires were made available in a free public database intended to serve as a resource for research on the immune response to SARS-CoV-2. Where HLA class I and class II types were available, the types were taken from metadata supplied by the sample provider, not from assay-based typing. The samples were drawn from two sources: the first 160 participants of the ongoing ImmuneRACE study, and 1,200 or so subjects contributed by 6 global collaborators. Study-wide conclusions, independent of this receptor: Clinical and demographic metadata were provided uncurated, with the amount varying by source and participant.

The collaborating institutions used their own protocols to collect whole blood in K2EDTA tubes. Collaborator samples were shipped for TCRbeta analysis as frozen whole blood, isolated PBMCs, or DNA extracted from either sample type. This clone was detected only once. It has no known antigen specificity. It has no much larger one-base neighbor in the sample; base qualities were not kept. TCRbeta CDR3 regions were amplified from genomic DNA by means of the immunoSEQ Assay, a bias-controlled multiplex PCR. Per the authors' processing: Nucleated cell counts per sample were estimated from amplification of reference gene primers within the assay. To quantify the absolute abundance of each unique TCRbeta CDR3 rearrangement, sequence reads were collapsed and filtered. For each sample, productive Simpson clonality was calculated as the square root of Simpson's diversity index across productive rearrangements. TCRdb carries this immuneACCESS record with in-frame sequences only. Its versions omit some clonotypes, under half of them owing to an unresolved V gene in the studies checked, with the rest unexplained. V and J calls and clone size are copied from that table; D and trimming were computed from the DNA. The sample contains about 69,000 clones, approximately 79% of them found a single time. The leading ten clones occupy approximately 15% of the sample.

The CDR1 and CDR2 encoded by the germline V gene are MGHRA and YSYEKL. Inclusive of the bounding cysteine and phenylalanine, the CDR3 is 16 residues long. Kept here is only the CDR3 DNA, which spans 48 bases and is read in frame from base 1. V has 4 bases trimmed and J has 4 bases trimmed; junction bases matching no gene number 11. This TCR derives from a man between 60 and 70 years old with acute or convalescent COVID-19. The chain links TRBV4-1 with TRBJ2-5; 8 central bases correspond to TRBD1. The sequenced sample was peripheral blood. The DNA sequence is TGCGCCAGCAGCCGCCCCCGCAGGGGGCTGGGAGAGACCCAGTACTTC. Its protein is CASSRPRRGLGETQYF.